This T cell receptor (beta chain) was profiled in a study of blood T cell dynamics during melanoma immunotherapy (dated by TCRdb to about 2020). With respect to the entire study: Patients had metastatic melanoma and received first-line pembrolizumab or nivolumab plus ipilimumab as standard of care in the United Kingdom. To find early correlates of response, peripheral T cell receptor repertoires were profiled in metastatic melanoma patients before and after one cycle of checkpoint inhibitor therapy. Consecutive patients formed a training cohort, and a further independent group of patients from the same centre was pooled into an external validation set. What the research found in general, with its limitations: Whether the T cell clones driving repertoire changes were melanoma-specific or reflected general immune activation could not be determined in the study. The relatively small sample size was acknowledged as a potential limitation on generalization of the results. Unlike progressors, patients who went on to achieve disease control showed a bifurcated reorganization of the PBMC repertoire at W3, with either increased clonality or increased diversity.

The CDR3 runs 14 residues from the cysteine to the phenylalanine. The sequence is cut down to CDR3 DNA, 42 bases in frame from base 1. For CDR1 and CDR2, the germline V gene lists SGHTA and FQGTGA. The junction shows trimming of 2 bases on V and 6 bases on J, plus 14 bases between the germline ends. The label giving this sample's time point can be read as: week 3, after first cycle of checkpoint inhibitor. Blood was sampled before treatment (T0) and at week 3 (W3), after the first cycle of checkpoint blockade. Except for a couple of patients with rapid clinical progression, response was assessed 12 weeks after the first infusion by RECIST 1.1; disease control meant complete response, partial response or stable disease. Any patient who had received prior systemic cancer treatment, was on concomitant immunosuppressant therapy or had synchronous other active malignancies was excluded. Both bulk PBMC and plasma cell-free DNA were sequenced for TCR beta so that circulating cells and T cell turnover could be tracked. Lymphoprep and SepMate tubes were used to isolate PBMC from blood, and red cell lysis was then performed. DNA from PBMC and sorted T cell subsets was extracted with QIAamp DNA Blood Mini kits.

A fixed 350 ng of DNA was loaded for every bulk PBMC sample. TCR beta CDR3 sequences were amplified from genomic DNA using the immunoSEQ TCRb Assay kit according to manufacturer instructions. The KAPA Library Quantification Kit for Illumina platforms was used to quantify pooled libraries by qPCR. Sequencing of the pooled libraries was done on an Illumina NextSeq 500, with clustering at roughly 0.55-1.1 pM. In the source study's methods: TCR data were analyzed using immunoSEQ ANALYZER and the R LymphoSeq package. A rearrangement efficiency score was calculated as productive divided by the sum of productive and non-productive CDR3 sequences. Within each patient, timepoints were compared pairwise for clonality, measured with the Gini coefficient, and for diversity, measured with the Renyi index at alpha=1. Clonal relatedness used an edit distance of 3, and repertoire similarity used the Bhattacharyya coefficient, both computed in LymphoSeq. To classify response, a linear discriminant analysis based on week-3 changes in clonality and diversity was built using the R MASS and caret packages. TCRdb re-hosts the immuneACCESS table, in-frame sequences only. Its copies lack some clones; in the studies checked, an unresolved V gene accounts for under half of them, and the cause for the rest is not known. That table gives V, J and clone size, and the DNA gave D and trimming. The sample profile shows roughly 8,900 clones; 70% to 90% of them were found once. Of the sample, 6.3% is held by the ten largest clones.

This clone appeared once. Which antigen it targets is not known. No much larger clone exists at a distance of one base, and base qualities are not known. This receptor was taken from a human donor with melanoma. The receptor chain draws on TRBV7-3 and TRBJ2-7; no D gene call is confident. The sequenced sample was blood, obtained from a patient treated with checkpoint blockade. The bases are TGTGCCAGCAGCTTAGAGACTCCTCCCGGCGAGCAGTACTTC. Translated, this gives CASSLETPPGEQYF.